These 26 T cell receptor beta chains were all obtained from the same sample, sequenced in a study of spatial heterogeneity in lung cancer. Time point in this sample: sample taken at primary tumor resection. TCRdb reanalysed the 5' RACE reads using MiXCR and keeps one entry per CDR3 protein. The data contain nearly 80,000 distinct CDR3 sequences, about 7.8% of them singletons. Here the sequenced sample was PBMCs, taken at surgery. The source is a male donor with early-stage non-small cell lung cancer.

The sample holds a few counts of this clonotype. The chain has TRBV6-5 and TRBJ2-3; perhaps TRBD2 as D (5 bases). V dropped 5 bases and J dropped 3 bases, with 12 bases sitting between them. CDR1 and CDR2 from the germline V gene are MNHEY and SVGAGI. The CDR3 has 14 amino acids. The chain's CDR3 is CASSPPGLTDTQYF. CDR3 in DNA: TGTGCCAGCAGTCCCCCGGGATTAACAGATACGCAGTATTTT.

J is TRBJ2-3 and V is TRBV20-1; D possibly corresponds to TRBD2 (6 bases). V lost 2 bases and J lost 3, with 15 bases in between. Germline lookup yields CDR1 DFQATT and CDR2 SNEGSKA (reference sequence). The CDR3 consists of 15 residues. CDR3 protein: CSARIPRRDTDTQYF. Written as DNA, the CDR3 is TGCAGTGCTAGAATCCCCCGGCGGGATACAGATACGCAGTATTTT.

Ten or more counts support this clonotype. The gene calls are TRBV3-1 and TRBJ2-7; 7 bases agree with TRBD1. The germline gives CDR1 LGHDT, CDR2 YNNKEL (reference sequence). This CDR3 region has 13 residues. Losses at the gene ends were 4 bases for V and 1 base for J; bases not matched to a gene: 1. CDR3 sequence: CASSRGQSYEQYF. The CDR3 coding sequence is TGTGCCAGCAGCCGGGGACAGTCCTACGAGCAGTACTTC.

This clonotype was seen at least ten times. V gene TRBV20-1 combines with J gene TRBJ1-1; no definite D call. V lost 3 bases to trimming and J lost 0 bases, with 5 bases between them. CDR1 is DFQATT and CDR2 is SNEGSKA in the germline V gene (reference sequence). This CDR3 has 12 residues. Here the CDR3 reads CSARLMNTEAFF. The CDR3 DNA sequence: TGCAGTGCTAGGCTTATGAACACTGAAGCTTTCTTT.

V usage is TRBV2 and J usage is TRBJ1-1, with 8 bases aligning to TRBD1. V was clipped by 5 bases and J by 1 base; unmatched bases: 12. The CDR3 has 17 residues. The germline CDR1 and CDR2 sequences are SNHLY and FYNNEI. CDR3 DNA: TGTGCCAGCAGTCGACCCGGGACAGGCCCCTCGAACACTGAAGCTTTCTTT. Encoded protein: CASSRPGTGPSNTEAFF.

The chain carries TRBV2 and TRBJ2-2; TRBD2 aligns across 9 bases. The CDR3 totals 16 residues. Germline V CDR1 and CDR2: SNHLY, FYNNEI. With 6 bases clipped from V and 9 bases from J, the junction kept 14 bases outside the gene matches. The CDR3 DNA follows: TGTGCCAGCAGGCGACGACTAGCGGAGATAGGGAGGGAGCTGTTTTTT. This encodes CASRRRLAEIGRELFF.

In this sample, this clonotype turned up a few times. This rearrangement joins TRBV28 to TRBJ2-6; unclear D gene. The germline gives CDR1 MDHEN, CDR2 SYDVKM. This CDR3 is built from 15 residues. The V end lost 1 base, the J end lost 1 base, and 5 bases lay between the germline ends. CDR3 sequence: CASSLLGSGANVLTF. The CDR3 DNA reads as TGTGCCAGCAGTTTATTAGGGTCTGGGGCCAACGTCCTGACTTTC.

V and J are TRBV5-1 and TRBJ2-6, with 10 bases identical to TRBD1. The CDR3 sequence is 16 residues long. In germline, CDR1 is SGHRS, CDR2 YFSETQ. V shed 7 bases, J shed 0 bases, and the junction held 4 bases outside the gene matches. The chain's CDR3 is CASETGGNSGANVLTF. In DNA form, the CDR3 reads TGCGCCAGCGAGACAGGGGGCAACTCTGGGGCCAACGTCCTGACTTTC.

The sample holds many counts of this clonotype. This rearrangement joins TRBV7-9 to TRBJ2-1, with 7 bases aligning to TRBD2. Germline CDR1 reads SEHNR; CDR2 reads FQNEAQ (reference sequence). V lost 3 bases to trimming and J lost 7 bases; unmatched junction nucleotides: 9. The CDR3 sequence is 15 residues long. In DNA, the CDR3 is TGTGCCAGCAGCTTGGTGTCGGGAGGAAGGAATGAGCAGTTCTTC. Encoded protein: CASSLVSGGRNEQFF. Combining the CDR3 with reference TRBV7-9 and TRBJ2-1 gives the whole variable domain DTGVSQNPRHKITKRGQNVTFRCDPISEHNRLYWYRQTLGQGPEFLTYFQNEAQLEKSRLLSDRFSAERPKGSFSTLEIQRTEQGDSAMYLCASSLVSGGRNEQFFGPGTRLTVL.

This clonotype showed up many times. V usage is TRBV20-1 and J usage is TRBJ2-7, with D maybe TRBD2 (5 bases). The CDR3 spans 14 residues. Germline loops: CDR1 DFQATT, CDR2 SNEGSKA (reference sequence). Between the trimmed V and J ends, which lost 0 bases and 1 base, there was a span of 10 bases. CDR3: CSARDGLFSYEQYF. For the CDR3, the DNA is TGCAGTGCTAGAGATGGACTGTTTTCCTACGAGCAGTACTTC.

This clonotype was counted only a few times. This chain connects TRBV4-2 to TRBJ2-7; the match to TRBD1 covers 8 bases. CDR1 LGHNA and CDR2 YNFKEQ come from the germline V gene. This CDR3 has 15 residues. With V trimmed by 4 bases and J by 4 bases, 9 bases remained unmatched. The CDR3 region has the DNA TGTGCCAGCAGCCTGCGACTAGGACAGGGTTACGAGCAGTACTTC. This sequence encodes CASSLRLGQGYEQYF.

The genes are TRBV20-1 and TRBJ1-6, with 7 bases identical to TRBD1. The CDR3 consists of 13 residues. Losses at the gene ends were 1 base for V and 6 bases for J; bases not matched to a gene: 0. Germline V lookup: CDR1 DFQATT, CDR2 SNEGSKA (reference sequence). In DNA, the CDR3 is TGCAGTGCTAGAGGACAGGGTAATTCACCCCTCCACTTT. Encoded protein: CSARGQGNSPLHF.

The sample holds a few counts of this clonotype. The V call is TRBV6-2 or TRBV6-3, the J call TRBJ1-1; tentative D call: TRBD1 (6 bases). Germline values: CDR1 MNHEY, CDR2 SVGEGT. The CDR3 contains 14 residues. Trimming removed 7 bases from V and 5 bases from J, with 17 bases in between. The CDR3 here is CASTLSPRGTEAFF. CDR3 coding DNA: TGTGCCAGCACTTTATCGCCCAGGGGAACTGAAGCTTTCTTT.

This clonotype was observed many times. The chain has TRBV11-3 and TRBJ2-1; D call uncertain. Trimming took off 3 bases at V and 10 bases at J, with 10 bases between the two ends. CDR3 length equals 12 residues. Germline CDR1 is SGHNT and CDR2 is YENEEA. The CDR3 sequence is CASSFSMGEQFF. The CDR3 nucleotides are TGTGCCAGCAGCTTCAGTATGGGCGAGCAGTTCTTC.

This clonotype occurred many times. J is TRBJ2-5 and V is TRBV18; D may be TRBD2 (5 bases). V lost 6 bases and J 2 bases, leaving 10 bases between the germline ends. CDR3 length equals 13 residues. Germline assignment: CDR1 KGHSH and CDR2 LQKENI. CDR3 nucleotides: TGTGCCAGCTCCGGGAACCCTCAAGAGACCCAGTACTTC. Residues: CASSGNPQETQYF.

This clonotype was recorded many times. The chain carries TRBV4-3 and TRBJ1-3; no definite D call. The V end was cut by 0 bases, the J end by 5 bases, with 8 bases between. This CDR3 region has 14 residues. The V gene's germline CDR1 is LGHNA and CDR2 YSLEER. CDR3 nucleotides: TGCGCCAGCAGCCAAGAAGCAATAAGAAACACCATATATTTT. Translating gives CASSQEAIRNTIYF.

Many counts were recorded for this clonotype. The chain recombines TRBV10-3 with TRBJ1-4; TRBD1 aligns across 9 bases. J was trimmed by 8 bases and V by 10 bases; bases with no gene match: 11. The CDR3 loop spans 14 amino acids. Germline loops: CDR1 ENHRY, CDR2 SYGVKD. In DNA form, the CDR3 reads TGTGCCACGGGGGCGGGACAGGGTCGCGAAAAACTGTTTTTT. This gives the protein CATGAGQGREKLFF.

This clonotype occurred many times. The chain carries TRBV28 and TRBJ2-7; D is unclear. The CDR3 is 14 amino acids. Germline lookup yields CDR1 MDHEN and CDR2 SYDVKM. The ends were cut back, 6 bases at V and 3 bases at J, with 15 bases in the middle. The CDR3 spells CASSSGTWGYEQYF. CDR3 coding DNA: TGTGCCAGCAGCTCTGGCACCTGGGGCTACGAGCAGTACTTC. Using reference TRBV28 and TRBJ2-7 for the parts outside the CDR3, the full variable domain is DVKVTQSSRYLVKRTGEKVFLECVQDMDHENMFWYRQDPGLGLRLIYFSYDVKMKEKGDIPEGYSVSREKKERFSLILESASTNQTSMYLCASSSGTWGYEQYFGPGTRLTVT.

In its sample, this clonotype was seen a few times. The V call is TRBV6-5, the J call TRBJ2-7, with D possibly being TRBD1 (5 bases). From germline, CDR1 is MNHEY and CDR2 SVGAGI. V was cut by 6 bases and J by 0 bases, with 15 bases left in between. The CDR3 extends over 15 amino acids. CDR3 nucleotides: TGTGCCAGCAGCTTGACAGACTCAAGCTCCTACGAGCAGTACTTC. The encoded protein is CASSLTDSSSYEQYF.

In its sample, this clonotype was seen a few times. The chain combines TRBV7-2 with TRBJ2-7, with D tentatively TRBD1 (6 bases). The CDR3 spans 15 residues. Trimming pared 3 bases from V and 3 bases from J, leaving 15 bases between. Germline CDR1 reads SGHTA; CDR2 reads FQGNSA. The CDR3 coding sequence is TGTGCCAGCAGCTTCCCGGGACACCAGAACTACGAGCAGTACTTC. Its protein is CASSFPGHQNYEQYF. Filled out from reference TRBV7-2 and TRBJ2-7, the complete variable domain reads GAGVSQSPSNKVTEKGKDVELRCDPISGHTALYWYRQSLGQGLEFLIYFQGNSAPDKSGLPSDRFSAERTGGSVSTLTIQRTQQEDSAVYLCASSFPGHQNYEQYFGPGTRLTVT.

In this sample, this clonotype turned up many times. The chain has TRBV5-1 and TRBJ2-6; D call uncertain. Germline CDR1 reads SGHRS; CDR2 reads YFSETQ. The CDR3 runs 18 residues. V was trimmed by 5 bases and J by 0 bases, leaving 18 bases between them. The CDR3 DNA sequence: TGCGCCAGCAGTCCGTCGGCAGCCATACTCTCTGGGGCCAACGTCCTGACTTTC. Residues: CASSPSAAILSGANVLTF.

The genes are TRBV21-1 and TRBJ2-5; TRBD1 is the table's D call, not checked against the DNA. TRBV21-1 is labeled a pseudogene. The CDR3 runs to 16 residues. This chain's CDR3 is CASSKPGRGPRETQYF. The DNA for the CDR3 is TGTGCCAGCAGCAAACCGGGGAGGGGGCCTCGGGAGACCCAGTACTTC.

The V call is TRBV20-1, the J call TRBJ2-7; D unclear. CDR1 and CDR2 (germline): DFQATT, SNEGSKA (reference sequence). Trimming took off 4 bases at V and 0 bases at J, with 10 bases between the two ends. This CDR3 spans 13 amino acids. The CDR3 loop reads CSAKGQSSYEQYF. CDR3 bases: TGCAGTGCTAAGGGCCAGAGCTCCTACGAGCAGTACTTC.

V gene TRBV27 combines with J gene TRBJ1-1; perhaps TRBD1 as D (6 bases). There are 15 residues in the CDR3. Germline V gives CDR1 MNHEY, CDR2 SMNVEV (reference sequence). The V end was cut by 6 bases, the J end by 2 bases, with 16 bases between. This CDR3 is CASSRPDRRNTEAFF. The CDR3 bases are TGTGCCAGCAGCCGACCGGACAGACGAAACACTGAAGCTTTCTTT.

The J gene is TRBJ2-3, the V gene TRBV10-2; TRBD1 matches 8 bases. The CDR3 totals 15 residues. The V gene end was trimmed by 2 bases and the J gene end by 1 base; junction bases not matched to a gene: 2. Germline CDR1 WSHSY, CDR2 SAAADI. In nucleotides, the CDR3 is TGCGCCAGCAGTGAGCCGGACAGGGGCACAGATACGCAGTATTTT. Its protein is CASSEPDRGTDTQYF.

This clonotype appeared a few times. The genes are TRBV30 and TRBJ2-4; D ambiguous. V lost 1 base and J 7 bases, leaving 8 bases between the germline ends. CDR3 length: 12 amino acids. Germline values: CDR1 GTSNPN, CDR2 SVGIG (reference sequence). CDR3 DNA: TGTGCCTGGAGTGCATTGGGTAACATTCAGTACTTC. The encoded protein is CAWSALGNIQYF.